The clone carrying this T cell receptor beta chain was detected once. Its specificity is unknown. Profiled with immunoSEQ multiplex PCR; TCRdb holds only in-frame clones, not every one. The data contain millions of clones, around nine tenths of them singletons. V lost 1 base, J lost 9 bases, and 31 bases lay in between. The CDR3 consists of 21 residues. The germline V gene has CDR1 LGHNA and CDR2 YNFKEQ. This entry is derived from a study of shared clonotypes between healthy human individuals. Study background: Three CD4 naive, three CD4 memory, two CD8 naive and one CD8 memory plate were used per donor.

CD4+ cells underwent separation, giving CD45RA+ naive and CD45RA-negative memory subsets. Whole-study findings and limits: Sequencing depth was predicted to influence how clonotypes are shared among donors. Naive subsets usually exceeded memory subsets in estimated richness.

V is TRBV4-2 and J is TRBJ1-6; no clear D. The specimen sequenced was naive CD4+ T cells sorted from blood. Subset meaning: CD45RA+ positively selected. The TCR sequence derives from a man between 18 and 29 years old in good health. DNA of the CDR3: TGTGCCAGCAGCCAAGGGGAGTCACCGAGATCCTGGGCGATGGATGGTTCACCCCTCCACTTT. Translation: CASSQGESPRSWAMDGSPLHF.